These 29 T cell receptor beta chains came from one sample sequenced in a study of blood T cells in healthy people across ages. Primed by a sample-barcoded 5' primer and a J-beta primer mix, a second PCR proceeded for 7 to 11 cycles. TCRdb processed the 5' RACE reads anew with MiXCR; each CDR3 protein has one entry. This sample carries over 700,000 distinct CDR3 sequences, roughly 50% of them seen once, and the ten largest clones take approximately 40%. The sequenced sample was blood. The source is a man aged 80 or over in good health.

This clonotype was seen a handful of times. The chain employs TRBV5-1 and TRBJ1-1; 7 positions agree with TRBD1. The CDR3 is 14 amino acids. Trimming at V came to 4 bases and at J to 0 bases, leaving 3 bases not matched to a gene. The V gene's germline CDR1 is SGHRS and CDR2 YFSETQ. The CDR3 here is CASSIGQVNTEAFF. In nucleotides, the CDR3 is TGCGCCAGCAGCATCGGACAGGTGAACACTGAAGCTTTCTTT.

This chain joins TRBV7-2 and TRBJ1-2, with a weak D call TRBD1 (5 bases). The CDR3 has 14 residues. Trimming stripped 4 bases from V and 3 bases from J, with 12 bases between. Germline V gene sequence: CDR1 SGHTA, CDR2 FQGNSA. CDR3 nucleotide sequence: TGTGCCAGCAGCTATCCGGGACTCCACTATGGCTACACCTTC. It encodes CASSYPGLHYGYTF.

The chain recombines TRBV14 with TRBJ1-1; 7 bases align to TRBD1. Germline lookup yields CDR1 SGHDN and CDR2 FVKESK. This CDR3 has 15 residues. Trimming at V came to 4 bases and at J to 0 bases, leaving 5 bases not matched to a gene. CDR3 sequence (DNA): TGTGCCAGCAGCCCGCGGGACAGTATGAACACTGAAGCTTTCTTT. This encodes CASSPRDSMNTEAFF.

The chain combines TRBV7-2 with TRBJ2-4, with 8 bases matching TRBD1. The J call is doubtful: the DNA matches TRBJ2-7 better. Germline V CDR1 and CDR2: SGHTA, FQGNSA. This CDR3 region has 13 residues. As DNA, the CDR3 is TGTGCCAGCAGCCAACAGGGGGGCTGCGAGCAGTACTTC. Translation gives CASSQQGGCEQYF.

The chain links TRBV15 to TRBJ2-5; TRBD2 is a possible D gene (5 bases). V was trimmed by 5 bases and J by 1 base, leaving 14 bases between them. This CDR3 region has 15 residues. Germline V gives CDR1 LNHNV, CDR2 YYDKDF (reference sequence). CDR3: CATSAPGTSQETQYF. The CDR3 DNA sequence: TGTGCCACCAGCGCACCCGGCACTAGCCAAGAGACCCAGTACTTC.

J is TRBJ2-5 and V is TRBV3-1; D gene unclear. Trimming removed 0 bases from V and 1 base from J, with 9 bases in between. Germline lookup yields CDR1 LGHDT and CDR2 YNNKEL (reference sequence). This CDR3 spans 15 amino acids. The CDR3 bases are TGTGCCAGCAGCCAAGACGTCGGCATCCAAGAGACCCAGTACTTC. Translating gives CASSQDVGIQETQYF.

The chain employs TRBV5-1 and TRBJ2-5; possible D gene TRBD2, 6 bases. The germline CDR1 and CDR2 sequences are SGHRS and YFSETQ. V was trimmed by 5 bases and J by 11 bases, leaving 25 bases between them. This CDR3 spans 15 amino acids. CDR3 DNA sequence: TGCGCCAGCAGACCCGGGACTGGCGGCCCCCAGCAGCAGTACTTC. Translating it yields CASRPGTGGPQQQYF.

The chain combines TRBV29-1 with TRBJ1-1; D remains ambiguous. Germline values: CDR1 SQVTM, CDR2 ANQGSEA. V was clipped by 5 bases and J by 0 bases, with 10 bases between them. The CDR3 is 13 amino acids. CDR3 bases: TGCAGCGTTTATGGGGTCATGAACACTGAAGCTTTCTTT. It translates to CSVYGVMNTEAFF.

CDR3 protein: CASSRAGVGELFF. The CDR3 nucleotides are TGTGCCAGCAGCAGAGCGGGGGTCGGGGAGCTGTTTTTT. V and J are TRBV5-6 and TRBJ2-2, with TRBD2 matching 8 bases. V dropped 4 bases and J dropped 7; count of bases not matched to a gene: 3. Per germline, CDR1 SGHDT and CDR2 YYEEEE. The CDR3 loop spans 13 amino acids.

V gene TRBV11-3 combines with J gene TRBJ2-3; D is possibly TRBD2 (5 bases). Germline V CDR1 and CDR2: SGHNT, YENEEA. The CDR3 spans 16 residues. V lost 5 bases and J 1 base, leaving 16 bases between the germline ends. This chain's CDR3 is CASSPRAGPGTDTQYF. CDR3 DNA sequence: TGTGCCAGCAGCCCGAGGGCAGGTCCTGGCACAGATACGCAGTATTTT.

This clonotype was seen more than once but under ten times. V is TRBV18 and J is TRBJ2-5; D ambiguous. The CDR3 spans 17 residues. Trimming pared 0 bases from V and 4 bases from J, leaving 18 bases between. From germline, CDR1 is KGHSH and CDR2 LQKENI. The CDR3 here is CASSPPSNRRNGETQYF. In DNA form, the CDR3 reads TGTGCCAGCTCACCACCAAGTAACAGAAGAAACGGAGAGACCCAGTACTTC.

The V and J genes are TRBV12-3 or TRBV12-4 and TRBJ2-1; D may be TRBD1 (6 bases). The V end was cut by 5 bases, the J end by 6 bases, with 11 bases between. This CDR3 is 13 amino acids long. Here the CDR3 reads CASSGDKANEQFF. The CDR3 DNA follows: TGTGCCAGCAGTGGGGACAAAGCCAATGAGCAGTTCTTC.

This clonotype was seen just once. As DNA, the CDR3 is TGTGCCAGCAGCCAAGATGGCAGGGGTAAAGAGCAGTACTTC. Translation gives CASSQDGRGKEQYF. The chain couples TRBV3-1 to TRBJ2-7, with D tentatively TRBD1 (6 bases). The CDR3 loop spans 14 amino acids. The V gene's germline CDR1 is LGHDT and CDR2 YNNKEL (reference sequence). V lost 0 bases and J 7 bases, leaving 13 bases between the germline ends.

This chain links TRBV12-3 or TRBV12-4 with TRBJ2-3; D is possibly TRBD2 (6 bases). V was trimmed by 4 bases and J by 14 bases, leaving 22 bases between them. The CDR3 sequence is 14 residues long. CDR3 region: CASSSTRGHRYAYF. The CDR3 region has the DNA TGTGCCAGCAGTTCGACTAGAGGGCACAGATACGCGTATTTT.

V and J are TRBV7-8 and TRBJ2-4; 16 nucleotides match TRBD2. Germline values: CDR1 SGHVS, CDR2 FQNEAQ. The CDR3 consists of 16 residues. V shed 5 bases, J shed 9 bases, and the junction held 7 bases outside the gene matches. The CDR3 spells CASSPPGLAGGGIQYF. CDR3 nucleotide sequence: TGTGCCAGCAGCCCCCCGGGACTAGCGGGAGGGGGCATTCAGTACTTC.

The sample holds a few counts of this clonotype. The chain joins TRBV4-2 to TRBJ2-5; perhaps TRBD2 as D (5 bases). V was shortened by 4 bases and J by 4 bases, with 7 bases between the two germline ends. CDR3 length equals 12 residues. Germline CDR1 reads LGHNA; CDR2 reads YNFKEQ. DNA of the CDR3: TGTGCCAGCAGCCGACGGGGAGAGACCCAGTACTTC. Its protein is CASSRRGETQYF.

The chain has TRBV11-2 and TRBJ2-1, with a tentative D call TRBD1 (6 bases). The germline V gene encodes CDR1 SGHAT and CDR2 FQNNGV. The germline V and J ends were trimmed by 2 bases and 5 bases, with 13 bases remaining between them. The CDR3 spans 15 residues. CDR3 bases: TGTGCCAGCAGCTTATTCACAGGGAAGGACAATGAGCAGTTCTTC. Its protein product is CASSLFTGKDNEQFF.

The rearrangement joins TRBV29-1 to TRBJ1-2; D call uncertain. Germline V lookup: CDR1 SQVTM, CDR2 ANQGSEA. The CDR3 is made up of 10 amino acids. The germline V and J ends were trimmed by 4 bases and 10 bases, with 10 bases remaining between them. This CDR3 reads CSVGAELYTF. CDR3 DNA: TGCAGCGTTGGGGCGGAGCTCTACACCTTC.

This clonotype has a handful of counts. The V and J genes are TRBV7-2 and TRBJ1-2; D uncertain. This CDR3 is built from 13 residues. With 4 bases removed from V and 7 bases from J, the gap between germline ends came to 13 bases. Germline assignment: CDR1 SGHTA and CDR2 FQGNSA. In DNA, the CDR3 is TGTGCCAGCAGCTCCACATCGACCCGTGGCTACACCTTC. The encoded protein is CASSSTSTRGYTF.

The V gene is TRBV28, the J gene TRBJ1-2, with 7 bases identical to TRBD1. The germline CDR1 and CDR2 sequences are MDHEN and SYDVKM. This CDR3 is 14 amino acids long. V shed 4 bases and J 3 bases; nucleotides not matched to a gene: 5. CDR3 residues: CASSSTGSYYGYTF. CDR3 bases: TGTGCCAGCAGTTCGACAGGGAGCTACTATGGCTACACCTTC.

CDR3 nucleotide sequence: TGTGCCAGCAGTTTAGAGGGACTAGGGCGGTATGAGCAGTTCTTC. This gives the protein CASSLEGLGRYEQFF. This chain uses TRBV12-3 or TRBV12-4 with TRBJ2-1, with 8 bases matching TRBD2. Unmatched junction bases numbered 7, after V lost 1 base and J lost 8 bases. The CDR3 runs 15 residues.

CDR3 nucleotides: TGTGCCATCAGTGGCATCCAGTCCACTGAAGCTTTCTTT. As protein: CAISGIQSTEAFF. The gene calls are TRBV10-3 and TRBJ1-1; no clear D. CDR1 is ENHRY, CDR2 SYGVKD, per germline. The length of the CDR3 is 13 residues. Between the trimmed V and J ends, which lost 4 bases and 4 bases, there was a span of 10 bases.

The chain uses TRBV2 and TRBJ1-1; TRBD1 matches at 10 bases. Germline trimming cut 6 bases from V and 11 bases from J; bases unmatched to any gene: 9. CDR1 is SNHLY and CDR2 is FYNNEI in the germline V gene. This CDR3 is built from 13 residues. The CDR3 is CASRVGTGAGAFF. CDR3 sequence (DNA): TGTGCCAGCAGGGTAGGGACAGGGGCTGGGGCTTTCTTT.

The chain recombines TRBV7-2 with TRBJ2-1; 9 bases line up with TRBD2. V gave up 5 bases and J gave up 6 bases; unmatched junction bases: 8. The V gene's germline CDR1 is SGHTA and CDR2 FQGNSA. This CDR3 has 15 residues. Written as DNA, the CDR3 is TGTGCCAGCAGCCCCTTAGCGGGAGCCGTCAATGAGCAGTTCTTC. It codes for CASSPLAGAVNEQFF.

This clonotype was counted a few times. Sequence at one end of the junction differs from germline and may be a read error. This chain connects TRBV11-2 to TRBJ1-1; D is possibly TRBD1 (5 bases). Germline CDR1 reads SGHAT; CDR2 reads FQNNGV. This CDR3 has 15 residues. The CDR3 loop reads CASRLEYRWNTEAFF. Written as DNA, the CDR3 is TGTGCCAGCAGGTTAGAGTACAGGTGGAACACTGAAGCTTTCTTT.

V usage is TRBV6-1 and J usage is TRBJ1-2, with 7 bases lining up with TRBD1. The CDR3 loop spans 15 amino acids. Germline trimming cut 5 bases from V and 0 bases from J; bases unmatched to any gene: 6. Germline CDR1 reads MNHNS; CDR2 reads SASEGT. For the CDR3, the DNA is TGTGCCAGCAGTAGCCCGGGACAGCCTAACTATGGCTACACCTTC. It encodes CASSSPGQPNYGYTF.

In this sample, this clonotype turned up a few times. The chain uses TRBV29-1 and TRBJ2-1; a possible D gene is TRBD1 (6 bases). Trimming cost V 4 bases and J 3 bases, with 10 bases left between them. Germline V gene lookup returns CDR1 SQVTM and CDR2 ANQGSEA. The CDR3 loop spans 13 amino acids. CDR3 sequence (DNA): TGCAGCGTTGTTCGGACAGACTACAATGAGCAGTTCTTC. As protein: CSVVRTDYNEQFF.

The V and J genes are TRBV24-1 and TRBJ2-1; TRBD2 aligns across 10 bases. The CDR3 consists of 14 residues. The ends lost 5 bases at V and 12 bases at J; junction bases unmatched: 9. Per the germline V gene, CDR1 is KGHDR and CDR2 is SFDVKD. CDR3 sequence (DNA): TGTGCCACCAGTGCTAGCGGGAGTCGGTATGGGCAGTTCTTC. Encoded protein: CATSASGSRYGQFF.

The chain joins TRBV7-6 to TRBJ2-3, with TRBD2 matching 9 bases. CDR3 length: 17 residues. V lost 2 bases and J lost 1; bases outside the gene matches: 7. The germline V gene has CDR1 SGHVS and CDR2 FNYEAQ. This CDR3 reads CASSLSSSGVGTDTQYF. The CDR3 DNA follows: TGTGCCAGCAGCTTATCGTCTAGCGGGGTGGGCACAGATACGCAGTATTTT.